These 19 T cell receptor beta chains originate from one sample sequenced in a study of cytomegalovirus exposure and HLA in healthy donors. Researchers ran the PCR with 60 Vbeta and 13 Jbeta primers. Only in-frame clones appear in the TCRdb table, and some are missing; sequencing was by immunoSEQ multiplex PCR. The sample yields about 100,000 clones, more than 75% seen once. Sequences were obtained from PBMCs. These receptors originate from a woman between 50 and 59 years old in good health and CMV-seropositive.

The chain uses TRBV11-3 and TRBJ2-5; 13 bases are a match to TRBD2. Germline V gene data show CDR1 as SGHNT and CDR2 as YENEEA. After removal of 5 bases from V and 4 bases from J, the junction contained 4 bases not matched to a gene. The CDR3 is 15 residues long. The CDR3 region is CASSPGLAGAETQYF. DNA for the CDR3: TGTGCCAGCAGCCCAGGACTAGCGGGAGCAGAGACCCAGTACTTC.

This rearrangement joins TRBV30 to TRBJ1-1, with D unresolved. V lost 2 bases and J 3 bases, leaving 13 bases between the germline ends. This CDR3 has 14 amino acids. Germline V gene lookup returns CDR1 GTSNPN and CDR2 SVGIG (reference sequence). CDR3 amino acids: CAWSFGRFDTEAFF. CDR3 DNA sequence: TGTGCCTGGAGTTTCGGCAGGTTTGACACTGAAGCTTTCTTT.

The chain has TRBV5-1 and TRBJ2-7; tentatively, D is TRBD2 (5 bases). Between the trimmed V and J ends, which lost 7 bases and 3 bases, there was a span of 26 bases. This CDR3 contains 17 residues. CDR1 SGHRS and CDR2 YFSETQ come from the germline V gene. In DNA form, the CDR3 reads TGCGCCAGCCGAGGGATCCAGGCGGAAACGGGATTCTACGAGCAGTACTTC. This encodes CASRGIQAETGFYEQYF.

The V gene is TRBV5-1, the J gene TRBJ2-1; D is perhaps TRBD2 (5 bases). The CDR3 loop spans 14 amino acids. Deletions cut 2 bases from V and 6 bases from J, with 12 bases between. Per germline, CDR1 SGHRS and CDR2 YFSETQ. CDR3 protein: CASSLLVIPNEQFF. The CDR3 coding sequence is TGCGCCAGCAGCTTACTAGTAATCCCCAATGAGCAGTTCTTC.

The chain combines TRBV4-1 with TRBJ1-2; 7 positions match TRBD1. This CDR3 contains 14 residues. Germline assignment: CDR1 MGHRA and CDR2 YSYEKL. The V segment lost 3 bases and the J segment 0 bases; nucleotides outside the gene matches: 1. The CDR3 DNA reads as TGCGCCAGCAGCCAGGGGACAGCTAACTATGGCTACACCTTC. Its translation is CASSQGTANYGYTF.

The sample holds one count of this clone. The chain carries TRBV7-3 and TRBJ1-5; D perhaps matches TRBD1 (5 bases). The germline V gene has CDR1 SGHTA and CDR2 FQGTGA. V dropped 6 bases and J dropped 4 bases, with 10 bases sitting between them. This CDR3 contains 13 residues. CDR3 protein: CASSQGVNQPQHF. The CDR3 DNA sequence: TGTGCCAGCAGTCAGGGCGTAAATCAGCCCCAGCATTTT.

This chain connects TRBV6-5 to TRBJ1-5; maybe TRBD1 (5 bases). The CDR3 extends over 14 amino acids. V shed 6 bases and J shed 1 base, with 10 bases lying between them. Germline CDR1 reads MNHEY; CDR2 reads SVGAGI. The DNA for the CDR3 is TGTGCCAGCAGGCAGGGAGGGAGCAATCAGCCCCAGCATTTT. This gives the protein CASRQGGSNQPQHF.

With respect to this clone: In the same sample, other DNA sequences code for this CDR3. This chain links TRBV2 with TRBJ2-3; 7 bases are shared with TRBD2. Germline CDR1 is SNHLY and CDR2 is FYNNEI. This CDR3 is 15 amino acids long. V lost 3 bases, J lost 1 base, and 4 bases stayed unmatched. The CDR3 nucleotides are TGTGCCAGCAGTGATGCGGGAGTAGGCACAGATACGCAGTATTTT. This sequence encodes CASSDAGVGTDTQYF.

Only a few counts were recorded for this clone. The CDR3, as DNA: TGTGCCAGCAGTGGGAGTCTTCTTCCAAATGAGCAGTTCTTC. Its translation: CASSGSLLPNEQFF. The rearrangement links TRBV6-1 to TRBJ2-1; the D is unclear. The CDR3 is 14 amino acids. Trimming left V 4 bases short and J 7 bases short, with 14 bases between. Per the germline V gene, CDR1 is MNHNS and CDR2 is SASEGT.

The genes are TRBV10-3 and TRBJ2-3; the match to TRBD2 covers 9 bases. J gave up 5 bases and V 5 bases, and 11 bases lay outside the gene matches. This CDR3 is built from 16 residues. Per the germline V gene, CDR1 is ENHRY and CDR2 is SYGVKD. The CDR3 spells CAISLRLAVGEDTQYF. The CDR3 region has the DNA TGTGCCATCAGTTTAAGACTAGCGGTAGGGGAAGATACGCAGTATTTT.

The chain combines TRBV4-1 with TRBJ2-7; the match to TRBD2 covers 10 bases. V shed 0 bases, J shed 7 bases, and the junction held 9 bases outside the gene matches. This CDR3 comprises 16 residues. The germline V gene encodes CDR1 MGHRA and CDR2 YSYEKL. The CDR3 sequence is CASSQDASLAGEEQYF. Written as DNA, the CDR3 is TGCGCCAGCAGCCAAGATGCAAGCCTAGCGGGAGAAGAGCAGTACTTC.

V gene TRBV15 combines with J gene TRBJ2-1, with TRBD2 matching over 13 bases. The CDR3 runs to 16 residues. V dropped 2 bases and J dropped 7; count of bases not matched to a gene: 5. Per the germline V gene, CDR1 is LNHNV and CDR2 is YYDKDF (reference sequence). CDR3 sequence reads: CATSRSRTSGRNEQFF. The DNA for the CDR3 is TGTGCCACCAGCAGATCCAGGACTAGCGGGAGAAATGAGCAGTTCTTC.

The chain's CDR3 is CASSDDMARVEQYF. As DNA, the CDR3 is TGTGCCAGCAGTGACGACATGGCCCGAGTGGAGCAGTACTTC. J is TRBJ2-7 and V is TRBV6-6; D is uncertain. V lost 5 bases and J lost 7, with 18 bases in between. The length of the CDR3 is 14 residues. Germline loops: CDR1 MNHNY, CDR2 SVGAGI (reference sequence).

The J gene is TRBJ2-1, the V gene TRBV7-9; 7 bases agree with TRBD1. The CDR3 is 17 residues long. Germline trimming cut 4 bases from V and 0 bases from J; bases unmatched to any gene: 9. Germline loops: CDR1 SEHNR, CDR2 FQNEAQ (reference sequence). The CDR3 bases are TGTGCCAGCAGCTCCTCCTACAGGGGCGGCTCCTACAATGAGCAGTTCTTC. This sequence encodes CASSSSYRGGSYNEQFF.

V and J are TRBV5-1 and TRBJ2-7, with 7 bases identical to TRBD1. CDR1 is SGHRS, CDR2 YFSETQ, per germline. The trim removed 4 bases at V and 2 bases at J, leaving 6 bases unmatched. This CDR3 has 14 amino acids. CDR3 region: CASSAGDRAYEQYF. For the CDR3, the DNA is TGCGCCAGCAGCGCTGGGGACAGAGCCTACGAGCAGTACTTC.

The chain joins TRBV7-9 to TRBJ2-5; the match to TRBD1 covers 7 bases. The CDR3 spans 16 residues. Germline V CDR1 and CDR2: SEHNR, FQNEAQ (reference sequence). The V and J ends lost 1 base and 1 base, in that order; junction bases with no gene match: 6. CDR3 in DNA: TGTGCCAGCAGCTTAGGTGTGGGACAGACCCAAGAGACCCAGTACTTC. Amino acid sequence: CASSLGVGQTQETQYF.

There are a few counts of this clone. V is TRBV7-9 and J is TRBJ1-1; TRBD1 might be the D (5 bases). Germline CDR1 SEHNR, CDR2 FQNEAQ (reference sequence). The CDR3 runs to 13 residues. Trimming removed 3 bases at V and 4 bases at J, with 9 bases between. The CDR3: CASSLSGPTEAFF. The CDR3 DNA reads as TGTGCCAGCAGCTTGTCAGGGCCCACTGAAGCTTTCTTT. The whole variable domain, remainder taken from reference TRBV7-9 and TRBJ1-1, is DTGVSQNPRHKITKRGQNVTFRCDPISEHNRLYWYRQTLGQGPEFLTYFQNEAQLEKSRLLSDRFSAERPKGSFSTLEIQRTEQGDSAMYLCASSLSGPTEAFFGQGTRLTVV.

The chain joins TRBV4-2 to TRBJ1-2, with 10 nucleotides matching TRBD1. Trimming took 0 bases from V and 4 from J; bases not matched to a gene: 23. This CDR3 is built from 22 residues. Germline V gene lookup returns CDR1 LGHNA and CDR2 YNFKEQ. The CDR3 DNA is TGTGCCAGCAGCCAAGAGGTCGCCGGTGGAGTGACAGGGGGCGAACTACTCTATGGCTACACCTTC. It is translated as CASSQEVAGGVTGGELLYGYTF.

This clone was found once. The chain carries TRBV5-6 and TRBJ1-5; 11 bases are shared with TRBD1. Per germline, CDR1 SGHDT and CDR2 YYEEEE. This CDR3 comprises 15 residues. With V trimmed by 4 bases and J by 6 bases, 6 bases remained unmatched. CDR3 sequence (DNA): TGTGCCAGCAGCAACGGACAGGGGGCCTCTCAGCCCCAGCATTTT. Protein product: CASSNGQGASQPQHF.